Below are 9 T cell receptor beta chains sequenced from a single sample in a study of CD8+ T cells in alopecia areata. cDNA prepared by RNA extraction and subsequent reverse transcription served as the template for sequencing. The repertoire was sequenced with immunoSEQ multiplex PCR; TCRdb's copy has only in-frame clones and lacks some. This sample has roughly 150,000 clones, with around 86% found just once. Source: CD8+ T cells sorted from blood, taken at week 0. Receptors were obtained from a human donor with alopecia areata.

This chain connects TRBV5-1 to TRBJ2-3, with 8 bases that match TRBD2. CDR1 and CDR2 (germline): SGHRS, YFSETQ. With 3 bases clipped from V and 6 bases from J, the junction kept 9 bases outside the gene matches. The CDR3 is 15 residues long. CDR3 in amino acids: CASSSGAGAADTQYF. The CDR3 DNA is TGCGCCAGCAGCTCGGGAGCGGGAGCGGCGGATACGCAGTATTTT.

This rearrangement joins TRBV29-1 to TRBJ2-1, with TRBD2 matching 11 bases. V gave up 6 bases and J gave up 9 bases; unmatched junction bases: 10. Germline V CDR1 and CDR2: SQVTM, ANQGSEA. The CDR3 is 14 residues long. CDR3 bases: TGCAGCGTGGTAGTTAGCGGGAGGGCTGGTGAGCAGTTCTTC. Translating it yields CSVVVSGRAGEQFF.

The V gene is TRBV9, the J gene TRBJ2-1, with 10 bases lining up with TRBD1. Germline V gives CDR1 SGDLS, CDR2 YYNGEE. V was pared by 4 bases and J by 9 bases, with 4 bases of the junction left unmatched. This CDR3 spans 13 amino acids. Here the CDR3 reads CASSSGQGTEQFF. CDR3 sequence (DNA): TGTGCCAGCAGCTCGGGACAGGGGACTGAGCAGTTCTTC.

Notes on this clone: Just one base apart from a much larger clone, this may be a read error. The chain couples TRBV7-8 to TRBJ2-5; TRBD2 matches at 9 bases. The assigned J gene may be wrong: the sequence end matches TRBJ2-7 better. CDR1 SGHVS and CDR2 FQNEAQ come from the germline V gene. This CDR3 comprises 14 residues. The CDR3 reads CASSIGGGAYEQYF. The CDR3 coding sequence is TGCGCCAGCAGCATAGGCGGGGGGGCATACGAGCAGTACTTC.

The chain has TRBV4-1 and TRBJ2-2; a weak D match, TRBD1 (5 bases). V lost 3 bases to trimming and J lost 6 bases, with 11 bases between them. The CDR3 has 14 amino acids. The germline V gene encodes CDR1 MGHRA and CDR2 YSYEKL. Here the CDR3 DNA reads TGCGCCAGCAGCCACGCGACAGACCCCGGGGAGCTGTTTTTT. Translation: CASSHATDPGELFF.

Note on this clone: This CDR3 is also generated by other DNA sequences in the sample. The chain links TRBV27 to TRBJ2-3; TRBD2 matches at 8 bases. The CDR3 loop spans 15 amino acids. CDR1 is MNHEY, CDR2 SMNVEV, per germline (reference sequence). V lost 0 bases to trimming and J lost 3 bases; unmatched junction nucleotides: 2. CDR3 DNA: TGTGCCAGCAGTTTATCGAGCGGGGGAACAGATACGCAGTATTTT. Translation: CASSLSSGGTDTQYF.

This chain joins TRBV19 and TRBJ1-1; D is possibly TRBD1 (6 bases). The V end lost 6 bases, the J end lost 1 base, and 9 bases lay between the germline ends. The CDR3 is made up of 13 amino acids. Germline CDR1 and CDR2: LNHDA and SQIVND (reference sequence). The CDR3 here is CASRLQGNTEAFF. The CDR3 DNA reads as TGTGCCAGTAGGTTACAGGGGAACACTGAAGCTTTCTTT.

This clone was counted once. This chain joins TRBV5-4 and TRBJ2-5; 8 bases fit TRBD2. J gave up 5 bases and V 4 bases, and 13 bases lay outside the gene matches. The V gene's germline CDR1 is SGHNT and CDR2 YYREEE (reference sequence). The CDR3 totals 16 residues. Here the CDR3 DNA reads TGTGCCAGCAGCCCTAGCGGGCTCCTGGGCTGGGAGACCCAGTACTTC. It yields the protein CASSPSGLLGWETQYF.

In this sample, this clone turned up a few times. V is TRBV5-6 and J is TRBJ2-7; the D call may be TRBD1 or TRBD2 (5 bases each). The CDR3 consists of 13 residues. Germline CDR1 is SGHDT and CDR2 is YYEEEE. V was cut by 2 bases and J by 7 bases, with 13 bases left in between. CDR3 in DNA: TGTGCCAGCAGCTTAGCAGGGCGAGGGGAGCAGTACTTC. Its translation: CASSLAGRGEQYF.